What follows are 10 T cell receptor beta chains derived from one specimen sequenced in a study of shared T cell receptors in the human thymus. The method was immunoSEQ multiplex PCR; TCRdb's version includes in-frame clones alone and lacks a portion of them. The sample comprises 600,000 or so clones, around 87% of which are singletons, and roughly 0.0086% rests with the top ten. These data were also filed under a second study, of human thymus T cells.

The sequenced sample was thymocytes. Receptors originate from a boy less than two years old with a congenital heart defect.

This clone was picked up a small number of times. The V and J genes are TRBV28 and TRBJ1-2, with D perhaps TRBD1 (5 bases). V was cut by 2 bases and J by 5 bases, with 21 bases left in between. CDR1 and CDR2 from the germline V gene are MDHEN and SYDVKM. The CDR3 has 17 amino acids. CDR3 in amino acids: CASSLGELFGGVYGYTF. The CDR3 nucleotides read TGTGCCAGCAGTTTAGGGGAACTTTTCGGGGGGGTGTATGGCTACACCTTC.

The chain has TRBV14 and TRBJ2-1; 9 bases map to TRBD1. The germline V gene has CDR1 SGHDN and CDR2 FVKESK. This CDR3 spans 17 amino acids. V dropped 2 bases and J dropped 4; count of bases not matched to a gene: 9. The CDR3: CASSQRGQGQNYNEQFF. The CDR3, as DNA: TGTGCCAGCAGCCAACGAGGACAGGGGCAGAATTACAATGAGCAGTTCTTC.

V and J are TRBV28 and TRBJ1-1; tentative D call: TRBD1 (6 bases). V was trimmed by 4 bases and J by 0 bases, leaving 39 bases between them. Germline lookup yields CDR1 MDHEN and CDR2 SYDVKM. The CDR3 loop spans 24 amino acids. CDR3 bases: TGTGCCAGCAGTTCGAGCACTTTTTGGGGGCCATCGGATAGGGGTACTTATTTGAACACTGAAGCTTTCTTT. Its protein is CASSSSTFWGPSDRGTYLNTEAFF.

V and J are TRBV14 and TRBJ1-1; D uncertain. Germline V gene data show CDR1 as SGHDN and CDR2 as FVKESK. The CDR3 covers 16 residues. V was shortened by 3 bases and J by 6 bases, with 20 bases between the two germline ends. DNA of the CDR3: TGTGCCAGCAGCCACCCCTCAGGTGGCGCAGATTCTGAAGCTTTCTTT. Its translation is CASSHPSGGADSEAFF. Based on the CDR3 plus reference TRBV14 and TRBJ1-1, the full variable domain is EAGVTQFPSHSVIEKGQTVTLRCDPISGHDNLYWYRRVMGKEIKFLLHFVKESKQDESGMPNNRFLAERTGGTYSTLKVQPAELEDSGVYFCASSHPSGGADSEAFFGQGTRLTVV.

This chain joins TRBV6-1 and TRBJ1-2, with a weak D call TRBD1 (6 bases). This CDR3 region has 17 residues. CDR1 MNHNS and CDR2 SASEGT come from the germline V gene. The V end lost 0 bases, the J end lost 3 bases, and 17 bases lay between the germline ends. CDR3 sequence: CASSEAVGGRRDYGYTF. The CDR3 bases are TGTGCCAGCAGTGAAGCCGTCGGGGGGCGGCGAGACTATGGCTACACCTTC.

V usage is TRBV4-3 and J usage is TRBJ2-7; TRBD1 matches at 10 bases. The CDR3 covers 16 residues. The J segment lost 3 bases and the V segment lost 5 bases, leaving 10 bases of the junction unmatched. Germline V lookup: CDR1 LGHNA, CDR2 YSLEER. CDR3 in amino acids: CASSLTVTGGNYEQYF. The CDR3 DNA reads TGCGCCAGCAGCTTAACGGTGACAGGGGGCAACTACGAGCAGTACTTC.

J is TRBJ2-7 and V is TRBV6-1, with TRBD1 matching 7 bases. Germline V lookup: CDR1 MNHNS, CDR2 SASEGT. The V gene end was trimmed by 8 bases and the J gene end by 0 bases; junction bases not matched to a gene: 10. The CDR3 runs 15 residues. As DNA, the CDR3 is TGTGCCAGCTGTAAGGGACAGACGCTCTCCTACGAGCAGTACTTC. This translates into CASCKGQTLSYEQYF.

The chain recombines TRBV5-5 with TRBJ2-7; TRBD1 is a possible D gene (5 bases). Germline V gene lookup returns CDR1 SGHKS and CDR2 YYEKEE (reference sequence). The germline V and J ends were trimmed by 0 bases and 3 bases, with 7 bases remaining between them. This CDR3 spans 13 amino acids. The CDR3 nucleotides are TGTGCCAGCAGCTTGGGCACAGGCTACGAGCAGTACTTC. Amino acids: CASSLGTGYEQYF.

This clone was recorded only once. The gene calls are TRBV9 and TRBJ2-5, with D perhaps matching TRBD1 (6 bases). The CDR3 is 14 residues long. Trimming shortened V by 3 bases and J by 2 bases, and 11 bases separated the two germline ends. Germline CDR1 reads SGDLS; CDR2 reads YYNGEE. The CDR3 region is CASSAQGWQETQYF. For the CDR3, the DNA is TGTGCCAGCAGCGCACAGGGTTGGCAAGAGACCCAGTACTTC.

CDR3 sequence reads: CASSFLTSGNYNEQFF. The CDR3 DNA sequence: TGTGCCAGTAGTTTCTTAACTAGCGGGAACTACAATGAGCAGTTCTTC. V gene TRBV19 combines with J gene TRBJ2-1; TRBD2 matches at 10 bases. The CDR3 is made up of 16 amino acids. Germline loops: CDR1 LNHDA, CDR2 SQIVND (reference sequence). The junction had 7 bases not matched to a gene; V was cut back by 5 bases and J by 3 bases.